The clone carrying this T cell receptor (beta chain) was seen a few times. The length of the CDR3 is 15 residues. Germline CDR1 is MNHEY and CDR2 is SVGAGI. V trimming: 6 bases; J trimming: 4 bases; junction bases outside the gene matches: 6. Repertoires were generated with immunoSEQ multiplex PCR, while TCRdb's copy carries only in-frame clones and drops some. The table has tens of thousands of clones, about 87% seen once; the top ten hold 3.5% to 4%. The data belong to a study of cytomegalovirus exposure and HLA in healthy donors. In the study overall: The 95 to 150 validation repertoires, a later analysis reported, used the same platform as the approximately 670 first-cohort repertoires.

The receptor was isolated from a woman between 18 and 30 years old in good health and CMV-seropositive. Sequences were obtained from PBMCs. V gene TRBV6-5 combines with J gene TRBJ2-1; 10 positions match TRBD2. The CDR3 sequence: CASSPLAGGYNEQFF. Written as DNA, the CDR3 is TGTGCCAGCAGCCCCTTAGCGGGGGGTTACAATGAGCAGTTCTTC.